One and the same sample provided the 14 T cell receptor beta chains below, sequenced in a study of CD8+CD57+ T cells in acquired aplastic anemia. An expansion of CD8+CD57+ cells by flow cytometry had been shown in patients chosen for sequencing. Profiling of TCR beta VDJ combinations and CDR3 sequences used genomic DNA as template. TCRdb used MiXCR to reprocess the reads, holding one entry per CDR3 protein. The sample contains about 200,000 distinct CDR3 sequences, around 49% of which appear only once. The sequenced sample was sorted CD4+, CD8+, or CD8+CD57+ T cells (not recorded which) from PBMCs. Receptors originate from a human donor with aplastic anemia.

This clonotype was seen more than once but under ten times. This chain connects TRBV29-1 to TRBJ2-7; D might be TRBD1 or TRBD2, each matching 6 bases. Germline CDR1 and CDR2: SQVTM and ANQGSEA. V shed 4 bases and J shed 7 bases, with 14 bases lying between them. This CDR3 has 12 residues. DNA for the CDR3: TGCAGCGTTGCCCAGCGAGGGGGGGAGCAGTACTTC. Its protein is CSVAQRGGEQYF.

This clonotype was detected only a few times. This chain links TRBV10-1 with TRBJ1-3, with D hard to call. Germline-derived CDR1 and CDR2 are WNHNN and SYGVQD (reference sequence). V dropped 8 bases and J dropped 0 bases, with 14 bases sitting between them. The CDR3 totals 15 residues. The CDR3 here is CASRIPSRSGNTIYF. CDR3 in DNA: TGCGCCAGCCGTATTCCAAGCCGCTCTGGAAACACCATATATTTT.

The sample holds one count of this clonotype. The gene calls are TRBV20-1 and TRBJ1-4; D gene ambiguous. Trimming took off 6 bases at V and 5 bases at J, with 4 bases between the two ends. The germline V gene encodes CDR1 DFQATT and CDR2 SNEGSKA (reference sequence). The CDR3 sequence is 10 residues long. The CDR3 DNA follows: TGCAGTGCAAAAAATGAAAAACTGTTTTTT. This gives the protein CSAKNEKLFF.

The rearrangement uses TRBV7-2 and TRBJ1-6; D may be TRBD1 (6 bases). CDR1 is SGHTA and CDR2 is FQGNSA in the germline V gene. The CDR3 spans 16 residues. The V end lost 3 bases, the J end lost 7 bases, and 16 bases lay between the germline ends. The CDR3 region is CASSFNGGQKNSPLHF. The CDR3 DNA is TGTGCCAGCAGCTTTAACGGGGGCCAGAAAAATTCACCCCTCCACTTT.

The V call is TRBV30, the J call TRBJ1-5; D perhaps matches TRBD1 (5 bases). This CDR3 comprises 15 residues. Germline V gene sequence: CDR1 GTSNPN, CDR2 SVGIG (reference sequence). Trimming took off 1 base at V and 0 bases at J, with 10 bases between the two ends. The CDR3 nucleotides read TGTGCCTGGAGTGCCACAGGATATAGCAATCAGCCCCAGCATTTT. Amino acids: CAWSATGYSNQPQHF. Together with reference TRBV30 and TRBJ1-5, the CDR3 gives the full variable domain: SQTIHQWPATLVQPVGSPLSLECTVEGTSNPNLYWYRQAAGRGLQLLFYSVGIGQISSEVPQNLSASRPQDRQFILSSKKLLLSDSGFYLCAWSATGYSNQPQHFGDGTRLSIL.

Turning to this clonotype: Since no conserved phenylalanine or tryptophan closes the CDR3, a read error is the likely cause. The DNA is omitted, as the CDR3 cannot be located on it reliably, and the CDR3 follows TCRdb's listing. The chain carries TRBV7-3 and TRBJ1-4. The CDR3 extends over 10 residues, inclusive of both ends. Per germline, CDR1 SGHTA and CDR2 FQGTGA. CDR3 sequence reads: CASSLEADVD.

The chain joins TRBV5-1 to TRBJ1-2; 7 bases are shared with TRBD1. The CDR3 loop spans 15 amino acids. Germline CDR1 is SGHRS and CDR2 is YFSETQ. J was trimmed by 3 bases and V by 7 bases; bases with no gene match: 12. As DNA, the CDR3 is TGCGCCAGCGCATTAAAGGGGGCAGGACACTATGGCTACACCTTC. It translates to CASALKGAGHYGYTF. Full variable domain (rest looked up from reference TRBV5-1 and TRBJ1-2): KAGVTQTPRYLIKTRGQQVTLSCSPISGHRSVSWYQQTPGQGLQFLFEYFSETQRNKGNFPGRFSGRQFSNSRSEMNVSTLELGDSALYLCASALKGAGHYGYTFGSGTRLTVV.

V is TRBV7-2 and J is TRBJ1-2; no firm D call. Trimming took off 2 bases at V and 0 bases at J, with 10 bases between the two ends. Germline CDR1 is SGHTA and CDR2 is FQGNSA. This CDR3 comprises 15 residues. CDR3 bases: TGTGCCAGCAGCTTAAGGGTTGGGGCTAACTATGGCTACACCTTC. This sequence encodes CASSLRVGANYGYTF.

The chain has TRBV7-3 and TRBJ2-6; possibly TRBD1 for D (5 bases). The length of the CDR3 is 18 residues. Trimming removed 5 bases from V and 2 bases from J, with 19 bases in between. CDR1 is SGHTA and CDR2 is FQGTGA in the germline V gene. CDR3 protein: CASSDPKGAITGANVLTF. The CDR3 DNA follows: TGTGCCAGCAGCGATCCCAAAGGGGCCATCACTGGGGCCAACGTCCTGACTTTC.

About this clonotype itself: The junction and the germline gene differ at one end; a read error may be behind it. The V and J genes are TRBV7-9 and TRBJ1-1, with D unclear. CDR3 length: 14 residues. The germline CDR1 and CDR2 sequences are SEHNR and FQNEAQ (reference sequence). CDR3 amino acids: CAGSLGGGNTEAFF. The CDR3 bases are TGTGCCGGCAGCTTAGGCGGCGGGAACACTGAAGCTTTCTTT.

This clonotype has just a few counts. V and J are TRBV19 and TRBJ2-1; D is ambiguous. The CDR3 is made up of 11 amino acids. Germline values: CDR1 LNHDA, CDR2 SQIVND (reference sequence). V was cut by 8 bases and J by 7 bases, with 9 bases left in between. The CDR3 nucleotides are TGTGCCAGTTACAACGGGAATGAGCAGTTCTTC. It translates to CASYNGNEQFF. The entire variable domain, with the rest obtained from reference TRBV19 and TRBJ2-1, is as follows: DGGITQSPKYLFRKEGQNVTLSCEQNLNHDAMYWYRQDPGQGLRLIYYSQIVNDFQKGDIAEGYSVSREKKESFPLTVTSAQKNPTAFYLCASYNGNEQFFGPGTRLTVL.

The sample holds many counts of this clonotype. The V call is TRBV5-1, the J call TRBJ2-5; 11 bases match TRBD1. The CDR3 has 16 residues. Losses at the gene ends were 4 bases for V and 0 bases for J; bases not matched to a gene: 5. Germline CDR1 and CDR2: SGHRS and YFSETQ. The CDR3 DNA follows: TGCGCCAGCAGCCCGGGGGACAGGGGGTACCAAGAGACCCAGTACTTC. Translated: CASSPGDRGYQETQYF.

This clonotype was observed a handful of times. The chain carries TRBV7-9 and TRBJ2-3; D not certain. CDR1 is SEHNR and CDR2 is FQNEAQ in the germline V gene (reference sequence). V gave up 0 bases and J gave up 1 base, with 14 bases separating them. CDR3 size: 17 residues. The CDR3 DNA reads as TGTGCCAGCAGCTTAGCAGTACTCACAACCGGCACAGATACGCAGTATTTT. Its translation: CASSLAVLTTGTDTQYF. The full variable domain, in which reference TRBV7-9 and TRBJ2-3 provide the parts outside the CDR3, is DTGVSQNPRHKITKRGQNVTFRCDPISEHNRLYWYRQTLGQGPEFLTYFQNEAQLEKSRLLSDRFSAERPKGSFSTLEIQRTEQGDSAMYLCASSLAVLTTGTDTQYFGPGTRLTVL.

The V and J genes are TRBV12-3 or TRBV12-4 and TRBJ1-2, with D unclear. CDR3 size: 12 residues. V gave up 3 bases and J gave up 8 bases, with 10 bases separating them. This CDR3 is CASSFDREGYTF. The CDR3 DNA reads as TGTGCCAGCAGTTTCGATAGGGAGGGCTACACCTTC.